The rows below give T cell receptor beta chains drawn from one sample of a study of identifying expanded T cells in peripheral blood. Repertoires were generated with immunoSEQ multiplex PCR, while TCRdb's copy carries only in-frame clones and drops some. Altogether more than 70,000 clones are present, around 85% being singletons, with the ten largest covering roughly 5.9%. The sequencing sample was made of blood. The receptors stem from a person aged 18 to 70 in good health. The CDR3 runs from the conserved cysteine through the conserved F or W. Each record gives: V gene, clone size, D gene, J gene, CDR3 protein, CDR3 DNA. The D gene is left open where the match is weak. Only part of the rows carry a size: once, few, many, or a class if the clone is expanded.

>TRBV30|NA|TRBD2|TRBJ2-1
CAWRPGLAGGSYNEQFF
TGTGCCTGGAGGCCCGGACTAGCGGGGGGCTCCTACAATGAGCAGTTCTTC
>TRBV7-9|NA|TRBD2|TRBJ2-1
CASSWTSGGDSYNEQFF
TGTGCCAGCAGCTGGACTAGCGGGGGGGACTCCTACAATGAGCAGTTCTTC
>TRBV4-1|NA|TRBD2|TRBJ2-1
CASSPTGVTSGNEQFF
TGCGCCAGCAGCCCCACGGGGGTGACTAGCGGCAATGAGCAGTTCTTC
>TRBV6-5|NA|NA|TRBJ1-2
CASSLVANYGYTF
TGTGCCAGCAGTTTAGTTGCCAACTATGGCTACACCTTC
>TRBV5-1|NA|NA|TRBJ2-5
CASSLRTTKETQYF
TGCGCCAGCAGCTTGCGGACAACTAAAGAGACCCAGTACTTC
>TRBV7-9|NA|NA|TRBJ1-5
CASAEGRDQPQHF
TGTGCCAGTGCGGAGGGGCGGGATCAGCCCCAGCATTTT
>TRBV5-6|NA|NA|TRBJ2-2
CASSFGFSNTGELFF
TGTGCCAGCAGCTTCGGGTTTTCGAACACCGGGGAGCTGTTTTTT
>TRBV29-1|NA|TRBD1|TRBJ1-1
CSDDSGQGTEAFF
TGCAGCGATGATTCGGGACAGGGGACTGAAGCTTTCTTT
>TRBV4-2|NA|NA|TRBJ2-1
CASSQDILERSAYNEQFF
TGTGCCAGCAGCCAAGATATTTTGGAAAGGTCGGCGTACAATGAGCAGTTCTTC
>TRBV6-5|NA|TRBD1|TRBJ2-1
CASSYGQGAGNEQFF
TGTGCCAGCAGTTACGGGCAGGGGGCTGGTAATGAGCAGTTCTTC
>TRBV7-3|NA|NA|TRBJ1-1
CASSFSTDTEAFF
TGTGCCAGCAGCTTTTCAACCGACACTGAAGCTTTCTTT
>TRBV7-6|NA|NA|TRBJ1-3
CASSLARGGSGNTIYF
TGTGCCAGCAGCTTAGCGCGCGGGGGCTCTGGAAACACCATATATTTT
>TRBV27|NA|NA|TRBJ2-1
CASSLLAEEPYNEQFF
TGTGCCAGCAGTTTATTGGCGGAGGAACCCTACAATGAGCAGTTCTTC
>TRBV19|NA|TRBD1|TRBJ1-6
CASSANRGLNSPLHF
TGTGCCAGTAGTGCGAACAGGGGACTTAATTCACCCCTCCACTTT
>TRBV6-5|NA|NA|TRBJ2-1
CASTETRGGYNEQFF
TGTGCCAGCACCGAGACTAGAGGAGGCTACAATGAGCAGTTCTTC
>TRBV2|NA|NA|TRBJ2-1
CASSEDRFRGEQFF
TGTGCCAGCAGTGAAGACAGATTCCGGGGTGAGCAGTTCTTC
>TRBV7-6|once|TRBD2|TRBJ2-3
CASSSPGEGTDTQYF
TGTGCCAGCAGTTCGCCGGGGGAGGGGACAGATACGCAGTATTTT
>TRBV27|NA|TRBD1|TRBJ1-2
CASRKIGQGNYGYTF
TGTGCCAGCAGAAAGATAGGACAGGGTAACTATGGCTACACCTTC
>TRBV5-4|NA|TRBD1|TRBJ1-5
CASSLLPGGNQPQHF
TGTGCCAGCAGCTTACTTCCAGGGGGTAATCAGCCCCAGCATTTT
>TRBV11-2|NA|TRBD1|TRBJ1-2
CASRAPPRDRSLSTGYTF
TGTGCCAGCAGGGCCCCCCCCCGGGACAGGAGTCTTTCGACGGGCTACACCTTC
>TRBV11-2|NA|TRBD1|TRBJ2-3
CASSFLDRADTQYF
TGTGCCAGCAGCTTCCTGGACAGGGCAGATACGCAGTATTTT
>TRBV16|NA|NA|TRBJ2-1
CASSQLVSGDEQFF
TGTGCCAGCAGCCAGTTGGTGAGTGGCGATGAGCAGTTCTTC
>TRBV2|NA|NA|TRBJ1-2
CASSEAQAEYYGYTF
TGTGCCAGCAGTGAAGCGCAGGCCGAATACTATGGCTACACCTTC
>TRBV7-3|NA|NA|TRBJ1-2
CASSLGGGQAYGYTF
TGTGCCAGCAGCCTAGGGGGGGGGCAGGCCTATGGCTACACCTTC
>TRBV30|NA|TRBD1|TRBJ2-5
CACGTGKRETQYF
TGTGCCTGTGGGACAGGGAAAAGAGAGACCCAGTACTTC
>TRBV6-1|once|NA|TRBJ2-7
CASTNSYEQYF
TGTGCCAGCACCAATAGCTACGAGCAGTACTTC
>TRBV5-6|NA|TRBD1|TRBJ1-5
CASSASTGVRNQPQHF
TGTGCCAGCAGCGCCTCGACAGGGGTACGCAATCAGCCCCAGCATTTT
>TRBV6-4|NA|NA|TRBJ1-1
CASSFGENTEAFF
TGTGCCAGCTCCTTCGGGGAGAACACTGAAGCTTTCTTT
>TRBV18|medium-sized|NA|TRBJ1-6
CASSRSTTDNSPLHF
TGTGCCAGCTCACGTTCGACAACTGATAATTCACCCCTCCACTTT
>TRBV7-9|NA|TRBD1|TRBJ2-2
CASSFRQGTTGELFF
TGTGCCAGCAGCTTTCGACAGGGGACCACCGGGGAGCTGTTTTTT
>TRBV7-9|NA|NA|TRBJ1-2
CASSPAPGDYGYTF
TGTGCCAGCAGCCCGGCTCCTGGTGACTATGGCTACACCTTC